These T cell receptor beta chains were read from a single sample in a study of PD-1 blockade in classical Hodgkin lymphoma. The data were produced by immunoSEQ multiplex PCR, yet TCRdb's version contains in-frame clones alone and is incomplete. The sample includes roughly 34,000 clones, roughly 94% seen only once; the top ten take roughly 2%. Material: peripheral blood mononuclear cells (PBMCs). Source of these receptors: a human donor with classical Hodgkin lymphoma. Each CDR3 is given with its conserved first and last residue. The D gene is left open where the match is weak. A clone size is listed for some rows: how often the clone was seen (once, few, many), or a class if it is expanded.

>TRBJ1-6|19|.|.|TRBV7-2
CASTEPPRGPSSYNSPLHF
TGTGCCAGCACCGAACCCCCTCGGGGCCCGAGCTCCTATAATTCACCCCTCCACTTT
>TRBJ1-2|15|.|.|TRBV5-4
CASSLAVGQLYGYTF
TGTGCCAGCAGCTTGGCAGTAGGACAACTCTATGGCTACACCTTC
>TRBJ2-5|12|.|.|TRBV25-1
CASSEIGETQYF
TGTGCCAGCAGTGAAATCGGAGAGACCCAGTACTTC
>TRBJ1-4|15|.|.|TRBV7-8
CASGEGDGVNEKLFF
TGTGCCAGCGGAGAGGGGGACGGTGTTAATGAAAAACTGTTTTTT
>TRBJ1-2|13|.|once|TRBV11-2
CASSLEGYYGYTF
TGTGCCAGCAGCTTAGAGGGTTACTATGGCTACACCTTC
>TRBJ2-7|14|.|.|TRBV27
CASSLKVGSYEQYF
TGTGCCAGCAGTTTAAAAGTAGGCAGCTACGAGCAGTACTTC
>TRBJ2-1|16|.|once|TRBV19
CASSRLGAKAYNEQFF
TGTGCCAGTAGCAGACTGGGGGCCAAGGCCTACAATGAGCAGTTCTTC
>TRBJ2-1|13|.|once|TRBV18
CASSPGGYNEQFF
TGTGCCAGCTCACCAGGAGGTTACAATGAGCAGTTCTTC
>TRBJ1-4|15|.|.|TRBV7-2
CASTGKGVGDEKLFF
TGTGCCAGCACAGGAAAGGGGGTAGGAGATGAAAAACTGTTTTTT
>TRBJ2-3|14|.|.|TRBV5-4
CASSGTGSPDTQYF
TGTGCCAGCAGCGGAACAGGGTCCCCAGATACGCAGTATTTT
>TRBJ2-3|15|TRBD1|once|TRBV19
CASSTGTAREDTQYF
TGTGCCAGTAGTACCGGGACAGCCCGTGAAGATACGCAGTATTTT
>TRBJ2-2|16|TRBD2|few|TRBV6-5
CASSYSRSGRTGELFF
TGTGCCAGCAGTTACTCTCGTAGCGGGAGAACCGGGGAGCTGTTTTTT
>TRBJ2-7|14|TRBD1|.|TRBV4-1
CASSPRQGTYEQYF
TGCGCCAGCAGCCCAAGACAGGGCACCTACGAGCAGTACTTC
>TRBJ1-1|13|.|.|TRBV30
CAWSHRVAAEAFF
TGTGCCTGGAGTCACAGGGTGGCGGCTGAAGCTTTCTTT